One sample yielded the 21 T cell receptor beta chains listed below, sequenced in a study of blood T cell repertoires in COVID-19. Sequencing was performed with immunoSEQ multiplex PCR; in TCRdb, only in-frame clones are kept and a portion is missing. The sample includes hundreds of thousands of clones, over 75% of them seen just once. Sequencing was done on a sample of PBMCs or T cells enriched from blood (not recorded which). Receptor source: a woman aged 35 to 49 with acute COVID-19.

The J gene is TRBJ1-2, the V gene TRBV3-1 (or the pseudogene TRBV3-2); the match to TRBD1 covers 11 bases. Germline trimming cut 4 bases from V and 8 bases from J; bases unmatched to any gene: 6. CDR3 length: 14 amino acids. The V gene's germline CDR1 is LGHDT and CDR2 YNNKEL (reference sequence). The chain's CDR3 is CASSRTGGAYGYTF. For the CDR3, the DNA is TGTGCCAGCAGCCGGACAGGGGGCGCTTACGGCTACACCTTC.

V is TRBV6-5 and J is TRBJ1-1, with 7 positions matching TRBD1. The V gene end was trimmed by 5 bases and the J gene end by 1 base; junction bases not matched to a gene: 4. This CDR3 spans 14 amino acids. Germline V gene sequence: CDR1 MNHEY, CDR2 SVGAGI. The CDR3 DNA reads TGTGCCAGCAGTCGCCGGGACAGGAACACTGAAGCTTTCTTT. This gives the protein CASSRRDRNTEAFF.

V is TRBV3-1 (or the pseudogene TRBV3-2) and J is TRBJ1-3; possible D gene TRBD1, 6 bases. Per germline, CDR1 LGHDT and CDR2 YNNKEL (reference sequence). Trimming pared 0 bases from V and 6 bases from J, leaving 15 bases between. This CDR3 region has 16 residues. For the CDR3, the DNA is TGTGCCAGCAGCCAAGAGAGAAGGACAGAACAAAACACCATATATTTT. Encoded protein: CASSQERRTEQNTIYF.

The chain is built from TRBV24-1 and TRBJ2-5; D unclear. Per germline, CDR1 KGHDR and CDR2 SFDVKD. The CDR3 length is 13 residues. Trimming shortened V by 5 bases and J by 4 bases, and 10 bases separated the two germline ends. The CDR3, as DNA: TGTGCCACCAGTGTAGGCTCGGGAGAGACCCAGTACTTC. It specifies CATSVGSGETQYF.

This clone was seen only once. The genes are TRBV11-2 and TRBJ1-1; TRBD1 is a possible D gene (5 bases). The CDR3 covers 13 residues. The V end lost 0 bases, the J end lost 7 bases, and 9 bases lay between the germline ends. Germline values: CDR1 SGHAT, CDR2 FQNNGV. DNA for the CDR3: TGTGCCAGCAGCTTAGATCGGGACTTTGAAGCTTTCTTT. Protein product: CASSLDRDFEAFF.

The chain joins TRBV6-5 to TRBJ1-3, with D possibly being TRBD1 (6 bases). V was shortened by 2 bases and J by 5 bases, with 16 bases between the two germline ends. In germline, CDR1 is MNHEY, CDR2 SVGAGI. This CDR3 region has 16 residues. The CDR3 nucleotides are TGTGCCAGCAGTTACCACCCTCCAGGGGAAAGAAACACCATATATTTT. Residues: CASSYHPPGERNTIYF.

The rearrangement uses TRBV5-4 and TRBJ2-5; 8 bases fit TRBD2. Germline V gene sequence: CDR1 SGHNT, CDR2 YYREEE (reference sequence). The CDR3 loop spans 16 amino acids. V gave up 0 bases and J gave up 5 bases; unmatched junction bases: 9. The CDR3 loop reads CASSLGSGTSWETQYF. In nucleotides, the CDR3 is TGTGCCAGCAGCTTGGGTAGCGGGACTAGTTGGGAGACCCAGTACTTC.

This rearrangement joins TRBV15 to TRBJ1-1; D gene uncertain. V lost 3 bases, J lost 1 base, and 12 bases lay in between. Looked up from germline, CDR1 is LNHNV and CDR2 is YYDKDF (reference sequence). CDR3 size: 15 residues. The CDR3 DNA follows: TGTGCCACCAGCAGCCCTTGGGCCGGGAACACTGAAGCTTTCTTT. Amino acids: CATSSPWAGNTEAFF.

The chain uses TRBV9 and TRBJ2-7; 7 bases match TRBD1. This CDR3 is 15 amino acids long. The V gene end was trimmed by 0 bases and the J gene end by 3 bases; junction bases not matched to a gene: 6. Germline CDR1 SGDLS, CDR2 YYNGEE. As DNA, the CDR3 is TGTGCCAGCAGCGTAGGACAGGGAGAAGTCTACGAGCAGTACTTC. It translates to CASSVGQGEVYEQYF. Full variable domain (missing parts from reference TRBV9 and TRBJ2-7): DSGVTQTPKHLITATGQRVTLRCSPRSGDLSVYWYQQSLDQGLQFLIQYYNGEERAKGNILERFSAQQFPDLHSELNLSSLELGDSALYFCASSVGQGEVYEQYFGPGTRLTVT.

There are a few counts of this clone. V and J are TRBV5-6 and TRBJ1-4; no definite D call. This CDR3 has 13 amino acids. Looked up from germline, CDR1 is SGHDT and CDR2 is YYEEEE. V lost 5 bases and J lost 8, with 13 bases in between. The DNA of the CDR3 is TGTGCCAGCAGTTACTACCGAAACGAAAAACTGTTTTTT. It encodes CASSYYRNEKLFF.

V and J are TRBV7-2 and TRBJ2-1; D is undetermined. The CDR3 runs 14 residues. Looked up from germline, CDR1 is SGHTA and CDR2 is FQGNSA. V lost 4 bases to trimming and J lost 6 bases, with 13 bases between them. The CDR3 protein is CASSSPPVRNEQFF. CDR3 bases: TGTGCCAGCAGCTCCCCCCCGGTTCGCAATGAGCAGTTCTTC.

CDR3 region: CASSLGAGGGYTF. The CDR3 DNA reads TGTGCCAGCAGTTTAGGTGCGGGGGGCGGCTACACCTTC. The chain uses TRBV27 and TRBJ1-2; tentatively, D is TRBD1 (6 bases). Between the trimmed V and J ends, which lost 2 bases and 8 bases, there was a span of 12 bases. Per germline, CDR1 MNHEY and CDR2 SMNVEV (reference sequence). The CDR3 is 13 amino acids.

This chain connects TRBV5-8 to TRBJ1-5; D perhaps matches TRBD1 (6 bases). Trimming left V 2 bases short and J 0 bases short, with 9 bases between. Germline V gene lookup returns CDR1 SGHTS and CDR2 YDEGEE. The length of the CDR3 is 15 residues. The CDR3 DNA reads TGTGCCAGCAGCTTCCAGGGGATTAGCAATCAGCCCCAGCATTTT. This gives the protein CASSFQGISNQPQHF.

As for this clone: Other nucleotide sequences in the sample specify the same CDR3. The chain uses TRBV7-9 and TRBJ1-2; D not certain. This CDR3 is built from 14 residues. CDR1 is SEHNR and CDR2 is FQNEAQ in the germline V gene (reference sequence). The V end was cut by 0 bases, the J end by 0 bases, with 5 bases between. CDR3 region: CASSLAGSNYGYTF. CDR3 in DNA: TGTGCCAGCAGCTTAGCGGGCTCTAACTATGGCTACACCTTC.

The chain is built from TRBV5-5 and TRBJ1-1; D gene ambiguous. Germline V CDR1 and CDR2: SGHKS, YYEKEE (reference sequence). Trimming took off 0 bases at V and 11 bases at J, with 20 bases between the two ends. The CDR3 contains 15 residues. The CDR3 region is CASSLVSQASIEAFF. The DNA of the CDR3 is TGTGCCAGCAGCTTGGTCTCTCAGGCGTCCATTGAGGCTTTCTTT.

This rearrangement joins TRBV2 to TRBJ1-6, with 7 bases aligning to TRBD1. The V and J ends lost 6 bases and 7 bases, in that order; junction bases with no gene match: 9. The CDR3 is 15 residues long. The V gene's germline CDR1 is SNHLY and CDR2 FYNNEI. The chain's CDR3 is CASRDRQGRNSPLHF. CDR3 DNA: TGTGCCAGCAGGGATCGACAGGGAAGAAATTCACCCCTCCACTTT.

The V call is TRBV19, the J call TRBJ2-7; the match to TRBD1 covers 9 bases. With 4 bases clipped from V and 5 bases from J, the junction kept 9 bases outside the gene matches. Per the germline V gene, CDR1 is LNHDA and CDR2 is SQIVND (reference sequence). The CDR3 length is 15 residues. The CDR3 nucleotides read TGTGCCAGTAGTAGCTCCGGGACAGGGATTAACGAGCAGTACTTC. Protein sequence: CASSSSGTGINEQYF. Complete variable domain (other parts from reference TRBV19 and TRBJ2-7): DGGITQSPKYLFRKEGQNVTLSCEQNLNHDAMYWYRQDPGQGLRLIYYSQIVNDFQKGDIAEGYSVSREKKESFPLTVTSAQKNPTAFYLCASSSSGTGINEQYFGPGTRLTVT.

CDR3 sequence (DNA): TGTGCCAGCAGTTTAGGGGACAGGGTAGACGGCTACACCTTC. It encodes CASSLGDRVDGYTF. The chain has TRBV27 and TRBJ1-2; 9 bases are a match to TRBD1. From germline, CDR1 is MNHEY and CDR2 SMNVEV (reference sequence). This CDR3 region has 14 residues. The V and J ends lost 2 bases and 8 bases, in that order; junction bases with no gene match: 6.

This chain joins TRBV4-1 and TRBJ2-3; 12 bases line up with TRBD2. This CDR3 is 16 amino acids long. CDR1 and CDR2 (germline): MGHRA, YSYEKL. J was trimmed by 4 bases and V by 1 base; bases with no gene match: 3. This CDR3 is CASSQASGGAADTQYF. The CDR3, as DNA: TGCGCCAGCAGCCAAGCTAGCGGGGGGGCGGCAGATACGCAGTATTTT.

The chain combines TRBV6-5 with TRBJ1-1; no clear D. The V and J ends lost 6 bases and 2 bases respectively, with 10 bases between them. The CDR3 is 13 amino acids. The germline V gene encodes CDR1 MNHEY and CDR2 SVGAGI. The CDR3, as DNA: TGTGCCAGCAGGCAGGATGGTAACACTGAAGCTTTCTTT. This sequence encodes CASRQDGNTEAFF.

The chain carries TRBV24-1 and TRBJ1-6; 8 bases are shared with TRBD1. The germline CDR1 and CDR2 sequences are KGHDR and SFDVKD. V lost 3 bases to trimming and J lost 9 bases; unmatched junction nucleotides: 3. This CDR3 is 14 amino acids long. The CDR3 is CATSDRDRLSPLHF. As DNA, the CDR3 is TGTGCCACCAGTGATCGGGACAGGCTTTCACCCCTCCACTTT.